These T cell receptor beta chains were read from a single sample in a study of T cells in Graves' hyperthyroidism and ophthalmopathy. One entry per CDR3 protein, called by TCRdb with MiXCR from the multiplex PCR reads. The table shows about 510,000 distinct CDR3 sequences, with 14% occurring only once. The sample was blood. These receptors originate from a woman aged 40 to 50 with Graves' hyperthyroidism. Both conserved end residues are trimmed from each CDR3. Where a row states a size, it is once, few, many or the class of an expanded clone; other rows omit it.

clone_size	j_call	v_call	cdr3_aa
-	TRBJ2-7	TRBV4-1	ASSQGAEQY
many	TRBJ1-5	TRBV16	ASSPPPQSNQPQH
many	TRBJ1-5	TRBV10-3	AISEDVSNQPQH
many	TRBJ2-7	TRBV10-3	AISERSRGDEQY
many	TRBJ2-7	TRBV28	ASSLRGGAPYEQY
-	TRBJ2-1	TRBV11-2	ASSFFESNEQF
many	TRBJ2-1	TRBV7-3	ASSLSGNSLFYNEQF
many	TRBJ2-5	TRBV7-8	ASSPSLMRTQETQY
many	TRBJ1-4	TRBV2	ASLASSLNEKLF
many	TRBJ2-1	TRBV12-3/TRBV12-4	ASSSRTGDRDEQF
many	TRBJ2-1	TRBV7-2	ASSSNGGLVEQF
-	TRBJ1-1	TRBV20-1	SALQGLDTEAF
many	TRBJ2-1	TRBV12-5	ASGIGPTYNEQF
few	TRBJ2-2	TRBV27	ASSWGRNTGELF
-	TRBJ1-2	TRBV27	ASSPAGYGYT
many	TRBJ2-7	TRBV2	ASRAPGGESEQY
few	TRBJ2-1	TRBV29-1	SVSGTSGPISSYNEQF
few	TRBJ2-7	TRBV6-1	ASSDRGPGYEQY
many	TRBJ1-1	TRBV12-3/TRBV12-4	ASSRGFSEAF
-	TRBJ1-3	TRBV3-1	ASSPLRQGSGNTIY
many	TRBJ2-6	TRBV7-2	ASRRSLSGANVLT
-	TRBJ1-6	TRBV20-1	SATDSTSGNSPLH
many	TRBJ1-5	TRBV7-2	ASSSRTASDQPQH
few	TRBJ2-7	TRBV19	ASSGSSAGYEQY
many	TRBJ2-3	TRBV3-1	ASSQELSTDTQY
-	TRBJ1-5	TRBV29-1	SVTGGGDQPQH
many	TRBJ1-1	TRBV12-3/TRBV12-4	ASSPTPGTVYWNTEAF